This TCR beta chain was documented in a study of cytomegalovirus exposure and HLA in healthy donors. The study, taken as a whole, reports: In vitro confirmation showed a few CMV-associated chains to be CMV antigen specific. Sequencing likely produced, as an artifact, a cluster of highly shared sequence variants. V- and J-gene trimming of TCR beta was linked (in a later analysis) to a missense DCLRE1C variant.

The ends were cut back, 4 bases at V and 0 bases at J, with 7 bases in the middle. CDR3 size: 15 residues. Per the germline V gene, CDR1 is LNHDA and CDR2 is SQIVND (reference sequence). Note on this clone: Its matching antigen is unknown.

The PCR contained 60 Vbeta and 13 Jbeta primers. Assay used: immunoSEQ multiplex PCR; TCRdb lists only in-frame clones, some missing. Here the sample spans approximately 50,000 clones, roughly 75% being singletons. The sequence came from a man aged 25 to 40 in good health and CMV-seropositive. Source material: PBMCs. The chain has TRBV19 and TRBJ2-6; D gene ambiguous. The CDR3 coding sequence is TGTGCCAGTAGTAATCCAAACTCTGGGGCCAACGTCCTGACTTTC. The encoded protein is CASSNPNSGANVLTF. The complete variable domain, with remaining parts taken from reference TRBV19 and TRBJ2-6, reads DGGITQSPKYLFRKEGQNVTLSCEQNLNHDAMYWYRQDPGQGLRLIYYSQIVNDFQKGDIAEGYSVSREKKESFPLTVTSAQKNPTAFYLCASSNPNSGANVLTFGAGSRLTVL.